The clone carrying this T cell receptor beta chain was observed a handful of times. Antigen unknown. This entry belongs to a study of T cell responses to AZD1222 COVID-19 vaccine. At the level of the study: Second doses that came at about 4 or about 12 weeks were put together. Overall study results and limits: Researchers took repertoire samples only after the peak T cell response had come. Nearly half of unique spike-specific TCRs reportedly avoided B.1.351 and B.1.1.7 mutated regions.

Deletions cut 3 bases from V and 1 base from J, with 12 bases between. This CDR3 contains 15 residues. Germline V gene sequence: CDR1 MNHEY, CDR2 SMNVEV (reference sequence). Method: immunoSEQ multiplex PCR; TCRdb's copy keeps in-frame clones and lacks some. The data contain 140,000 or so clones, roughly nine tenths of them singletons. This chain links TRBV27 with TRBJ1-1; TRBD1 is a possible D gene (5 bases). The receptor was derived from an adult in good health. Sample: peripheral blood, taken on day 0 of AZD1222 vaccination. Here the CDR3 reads CASSLMGVGNTEAFF. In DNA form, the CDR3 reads TGTGCCAGCAGTTTGATGGGGGTAGGGAACACTGAAGCTTTCTTT.